Each of the 29 T cell receptor beta chains below was sequenced from the same sample in a study of T cell changes during pregnancy in multiple sclerosis. Using immunoSEQ multiplex PCR, the repertoire was profiled, and TCRdb retains in-frame clones only, with some absent. The table shows around 96,000 clones, with 85% to 95% occurring only once. The source was peripheral blood, collected after pregnancy. These receptors were taken from a female donor in good health, enrolled as a control in a pregnancy study.

J is TRBJ2-2 and V is TRBV7-2, with 14 bases aligning to TRBD2. The J segment lost 6 bases and the V segment lost 5 bases, leaving 5 bases of the junction unmatched. Germline CDR1 is SGHTA and CDR2 is FQGNSA. The CDR3 runs 16 residues. The chain's CDR3 is CASSPGTSGRSGELFF. DNA of the CDR3: TGTGCCAGCAGCCCCGGGACTAGCGGGAGATCCGGGGAGCTGTTTTTT.

This chain links TRBV5-1 with TRBJ2-7, with D unresolved. Germline V CDR1 and CDR2: SGHRS, YFSETQ. V lost 0 bases to trimming and J lost 3 bases, with 7 bases between them. The CDR3 is 13 amino acids. The DNA for the CDR3 is TGCGCCAGCAGCTTGGAACTATACTACGAGCAGTACTTC. As protein: CASSLELYYEQYF.

This clone was seen only a few times. The chain is built from TRBV7-9 and TRBJ2-1, with a weak D call TRBD2 (6 bases). Germline lookup yields CDR1 SEHNR and CDR2 FQNEAQ (reference sequence). The germline V and J ends were trimmed by 1 base and 5 bases, with 15 bases remaining between them. The CDR3 has 16 residues. DNA of the CDR3: TGTGCCAGCAGCTTAGTTTTTCTAGCGCACAACAATGAGCAGTTCTTC. This translates into CASSLVFLAHNNEQFF. The variable domain in full, completed from reference TRBV7-9 and TRBJ2-1, reads DTGVSQNPRHKITKRGQNVTFRCDPISEHNRLYWYRQTLGQGPEFLTYFQNEAQLEKSRLLSDRFSAERPKGSFSTLEIQRTEQGDSAMYLCASSLVFLAHNNEQFFGPGTRLTVL.

The CDR3 reads CASSPQNTGELFF. Here the CDR3 DNA reads TGTGCCAGCAGCCCCCAGAACACCGGGGAGCTGTTTTTT. The chain uses TRBV5-5 and TRBJ2-2; D is uncertain. Germline CDR1 reads SGHKS; CDR2 reads YYEKEE (reference sequence). The length of the CDR3 is 13 residues. Trimming stripped 4 bases from V and 1 base from J, with 5 bases between.

V is TRBV2 and J is TRBJ2-7; 7 positions agree with TRBD2. Germline loops: CDR1 SNHLY, CDR2 FYNNEI. Losses at the gene ends were 6 bases for V and 7 bases for J; bases not matched to a gene: 3. This CDR3 is built from 11 residues. The CDR3 here is CASSGRFEQYF. CDR3 in DNA: TGTGCCAGCAGCGGGAGGTTTGAGCAGTACTTC.

V and J are TRBV4-2 and TRBJ1-2; D call uncertain. The CDR3 covers 14 residues. Trimming removed 0 bases at V and 4 bases at J, with 9 bases between. Germline CDR1 and CDR2: LGHNA and YNFKEQ. The CDR3 sequence: CASSQDHGIYGYTF. CDR3 sequence (DNA): TGTGCCAGCAGCCAAGATCACGGGATCTATGGCTACACCTTC.

The genes are TRBV28 and TRBJ2-2, with a tentative D call TRBD2 (6 bases). Trimming pared 2 bases from V and 0 bases from J, leaving 7 bases between. The CDR3 totals 15 residues. The germline V gene has CDR1 MDHEN and CDR2 SYDVKM. CDR3 region: CASSLGGANTGELFF. The CDR3 DNA reads TGTGCCAGCAGTTTAGGCGGGGCGAACACCGGGGAGCTGTTTTTT.

The V call is TRBV5-1, the J call TRBJ2-5, with TRBD2 matching over 8 bases. Germline CDR1 and CDR2: SGHRS and YFSETQ. This CDR3 spans 14 amino acids. V lost 4 bases and J lost 1; bases outside the gene matches: 3. The CDR3 is CASSTTSGQETQYF. CDR3 sequence (DNA): TGCGCCAGCAGCACAACTAGCGGCCAAGAGACCCAGTACTTC.

The chain couples TRBV28 to TRBJ2-7; TRBD2 matches at 7 bases. Germline lookup yields CDR1 MDHEN and CDR2 SYDVKM. Trimming cost V 7 bases and J 7 bases; bases outside gene matches: 16. The CDR3 runs 15 residues. CDR3 amino acids: CASTTDREDDREQYF. The CDR3 region has the DNA TGTGCCAGCACTACGGACCGGGAGGACGATCGAGAGCAGTACTTC.

The gene calls are TRBV7-8 and TRBJ1-1; possibly TRBD1 for D (5 bases). The length of the CDR3 is 14 residues. The germline gives CDR1 SGHVS, CDR2 FQNEAQ. The V end was cut by 3 bases, the J end by 2 bases, with 10 bases between. CDR3 amino acids: CASSFGRDNTEAFF. CDR3 sequence (DNA): TGTGCCAGCAGCTTCGGCAGGGATAACACTGAAGCTTTCTTT.

The chain employs TRBV19 and TRBJ1-2, with a weak D call TRBD1 (5 bases). This CDR3 region has 15 residues. Germline V gives CDR1 LNHDA, CDR2 SQIVND (reference sequence). Trimming took 0 bases from V and 7 from J, leaving 15 bases between them. The CDR3 DNA follows: TGTGCCAGTAGTATAGATCCCCAGGGATCGGCTGGCTACACCTTC. Amino acids: CASSIDPQGSAGYTF.

The V gene is TRBV28, the J gene TRBJ2-3, with TRBD2 matching over 14 bases. The CDR3 length is 19 residues. V gave up 2 bases and J gave up 5 bases; unmatched junction bases: 12. Germline assignment: CDR1 MDHEN and CDR2 SYDVKM. CDR3: CASSLPTSGRANQGDTQYF. In DNA, the CDR3 is TGTGCCAGCAGTTTACCGACTAGCGGGAGGGCCAATCAGGGAGATACGCAGTATTTT.

The chain has TRBV6-6 and TRBJ2-1; TRBD2 agrees at 8 bases. The germline V gene has CDR1 MNHNY and CDR2 SVGAGI (reference sequence). J was trimmed by 4 bases and V by 6 bases; bases with no gene match: 8. CDR3 length: 15 residues. The CDR3 region has the DNA TGTGCCAGCAGCCGTAGCGGGGAGGGGTACAATGAGCAGTTCTTC. Translating it yields CASSRSGEGYNEQFF.

This clone was seen only once. The chain uses TRBV27 and TRBJ2-1, with 7 positions matching TRBD1. The CDR3 extends over 14 amino acids. Germline trimming cut 3 bases from V and 9 bases from J; bases unmatched to any gene: 8. Germline-derived CDR1 and CDR2 are MNHEY and SMNVEV (reference sequence). CDR3 coding DNA: TGTGCCAGCAGTTTCCCGATACAGGGGAGTGAGCAGTTCTTC. As protein: CASSFPIQGSEQFF.

The chain carries TRBV13 and TRBJ2-1; D possibly corresponds to TRBD2 (6 bases). Trimming shortened V by 5 bases and J by 6 bases, and 20 bases separated the two germline ends. CDR1 and CDR2 from the germline V gene are PRHDT and FYEKMQ (reference sequence). The CDR3 runs to 16 residues. The CDR3 nucleotides are TGTGCCAGCAGCACCACGGGAGCTACGGGCGTCAATGAGCAGTTCTTC. It translates to CASSTTGATGVNEQFF.

The chain is built from TRBV7-9 and TRBJ2-7; 7 nucleotides line up with TRBD1. This CDR3 has 14 residues. V lost 5 bases to trimming and J lost 3 bases; unmatched junction nucleotides: 7. Looked up from germline, CDR1 is SEHNR and CDR2 is FQNEAQ (reference sequence). In nucleotides, the CDR3 is TGTGCCAGCAGCCCCCCGGGACAGTTCTACGAGCAGTACTTC. Translating it yields CASSPPGQFYEQYF. The full variable domain, completed using reference TRBV7-9 and TRBJ2-7, is DTGVSQNPRHKITKRGQNVTFRCDPISEHNRLYWYRQTLGQGPEFLTYFQNEAQLEKSRLLSDRFSAERPKGSFSTLEIQRTEQGDSAMYLCASSPPGQFYEQYFGPGTRLTVT.

CDR3 protein: CASSPLPGNTEAFF. CDR3 in DNA: TGTGCCAGCAGTCCCTTGCCCGGGAACACTGAAGCTTTCTTT. V usage is TRBV27 and J usage is TRBJ1-1; the D is unclear. Trimming cost V 5 bases and J 1 base, with 11 bases left between them. The CDR3 is made up of 14 amino acids. Looked up from germline, CDR1 is MNHEY and CDR2 is SMNVEV (reference sequence).

V usage is TRBV2 and J usage is TRBJ2-7; 13 bases align to TRBD2. The germline V gene has CDR1 SNHLY and CDR2 FYNNEI. The CDR3 runs 16 residues. With V trimmed by 0 bases and J by 2 bases, 1 base remained unmatched. CDR3 sequence: CASSEAGLAGAYEQYF. DNA for the CDR3: TGTGCCAGCAGTGAAGCAGGACTAGCGGGAGCCTACGAGCAGTACTTC.

This chain links TRBV13 with TRBJ2-7, with 9 positions matching TRBD2. Germline trimming cut 5 bases from V and 4 bases from J; bases unmatched to any gene: 6. Germline V gives CDR1 PRHDT, CDR2 FYEKMQ (reference sequence). The CDR3 contains 14 residues. This CDR3 is CASSHAGGPYEQYF. In nucleotides, the CDR3 is TGTGCCAGCAGCCACGCGGGAGGGCCATACGAGCAGTACTTC.

DNA of the CDR3: TGTGCCAGCAGCCTACAGCTGGGAGGGACCGGGGAGCTGTTTTTT. Translated: CASSLQLGGTGELFF. The chain carries TRBV2 and TRBJ2-2, with 7 bases matching TRBD2. The V segment lost 6 bases and the J segment 5 bases; nucleotides outside the gene matches: 9. Per germline, CDR1 SNHLY and CDR2 FYNNEI. The CDR3 loop spans 15 amino acids.

This chain connects TRBV7-6 to TRBJ2-6; no definite D call. This CDR3 region has 16 residues. V lost 5 bases and J lost 0, with 11 bases in between. From germline, CDR1 is SGHVS and CDR2 FNYEAQ. This chain's CDR3 is CASSATVLSGANVLTF. DNA for the CDR3: TGTGCCAGCAGCGCAACAGTTCTCTCTGGGGCCAACGTCCTGACTTTC.

The V call is TRBV5-4, the J call TRBJ2-3; TRBD2 might be the D (5 bases). CDR1 is SGHNT and CDR2 is YYREEE in the germline V gene (reference sequence). The germline V and J ends were trimmed by 4 bases and 0 bases, with 12 bases remaining between them. The CDR3 sequence is 15 residues long. CDR3 protein: CASSLTSLSTDTQYF. The CDR3 nucleotides are TGTGCCAGCAGCCTTACTAGTCTTAGCACAGATACGCAGTATTTT.

The genes are TRBV2 and TRBJ2-7; TRBD1 aligns across 8 bases. The CDR3 runs 13 residues. Germline V CDR1 and CDR2: SNHLY, FYNNEI. Trimming took 7 bases from V and 6 from J; bases not matched to a gene: 8. The CDR3 loop is CASKQDRDSEQYF. The CDR3 DNA reads as TGTGCCAGCAAACAGGACAGGGATAGCGAGCAGTACTTC.

J is TRBJ1-4 and V is TRBV4-1, with a possible D match to TRBD1 (5 bases). The CDR3 is made up of 16 amino acids. Looked up from germline, CDR1 is MGHRA and CDR2 is YSYEKL. V gave up 0 bases and J gave up 3 bases, with 11 bases separating them. This chain's CDR3 is CASSQDGRGPNEKLFF. For the CDR3, the DNA is TGCGCCAGCAGCCAAGATGGGAGGGGACCTAATGAAAAACTGTTTTTT.

This clone showed up just a few times. The chain combines TRBV28 with TRBJ2-7; TRBD1 agrees at 8 bases. There are 13 residues in the CDR3. The germline V gene encodes CDR1 MDHEN and CDR2 SYDVKM. Trimming at V came to 6 bases and at J to 7 bases, leaving 8 bases not matched to a gene. The CDR3 protein is CASSIGQGREQYF. The CDR3 DNA reads TGTGCCAGCAGCATCGGACAGGGTAGGGAGCAGTACTTC.

The V gene is TRBV1, the J gene TRBJ2-2; the DNA was not compared with TRBD2, the D call given in the table. TRBV1 is reported as a pseudogene. The CDR3 sequence is 20 residues long. The CDR3 loop reads CTSSQYSSGRKQPNTGELFF. CDR3 in DNA: TGCACCAGCAGCCAATACTCTAGCGGGCGTAAGCAGCCGAACACCGGGGAGCTGTTTTTT.

The V call is TRBV5-6, the J call TRBJ1-1, with TRBD1 identical over 10 bases. The CDR3 loop spans 11 amino acids. From germline, CDR1 is SGHDT and CDR2 YYEEEE. J gave up 11 bases and V 3 bases, and 1 base lay outside the gene matches. The CDR3, as DNA: TGTGCCAGCAGCTCGGGACAGGGGGCTTTCTTT. Translating it yields CASSSGQGAFF.

The chain joins TRBV18 to TRBJ1-1, with D possibly TRBD1 on 5 matching bases. In germline, CDR1 is KGHSH, CDR2 LQKENI. The CDR3 spans 13 residues. V lost 3 bases, J lost 1 base, and 6 bases lay in between. This CDR3 is CASSPQGNTEAFF. CDR3 coding DNA: TGTGCCAGCTCACCTCAGGGGAACACTGAAGCTTTCTTT. Together with reference TRBV18 and TRBJ1-1, the CDR3 gives the full variable domain: NAGVMQNPRHLVRRRGQEARLRCSPMKGHSHVYWYRQLPEEGLKFMVYLQKENIIDESGMPKERFSAEFPKEGPSILRIQQVVRGDSAAYFCASSPQGNTEAFFGQGTRLTVV.

This chain connects TRBV15 to TRBJ2-3; TRBD1 aligns across 7 bases. After removal of 1 base from V and 6 bases from J, the junction contained 7 bases not matched to a gene. The CDR3 has 15 residues. CDR1 is LNHNV and CDR2 is YYDKDF in the germline V gene (reference sequence). The CDR3 reads CATSRGTGVSDTQYF. The CDR3 DNA sequence: TGTGCCACCAGCAGAGGGACAGGAGTTAGTGATACGCAGTATTTT.